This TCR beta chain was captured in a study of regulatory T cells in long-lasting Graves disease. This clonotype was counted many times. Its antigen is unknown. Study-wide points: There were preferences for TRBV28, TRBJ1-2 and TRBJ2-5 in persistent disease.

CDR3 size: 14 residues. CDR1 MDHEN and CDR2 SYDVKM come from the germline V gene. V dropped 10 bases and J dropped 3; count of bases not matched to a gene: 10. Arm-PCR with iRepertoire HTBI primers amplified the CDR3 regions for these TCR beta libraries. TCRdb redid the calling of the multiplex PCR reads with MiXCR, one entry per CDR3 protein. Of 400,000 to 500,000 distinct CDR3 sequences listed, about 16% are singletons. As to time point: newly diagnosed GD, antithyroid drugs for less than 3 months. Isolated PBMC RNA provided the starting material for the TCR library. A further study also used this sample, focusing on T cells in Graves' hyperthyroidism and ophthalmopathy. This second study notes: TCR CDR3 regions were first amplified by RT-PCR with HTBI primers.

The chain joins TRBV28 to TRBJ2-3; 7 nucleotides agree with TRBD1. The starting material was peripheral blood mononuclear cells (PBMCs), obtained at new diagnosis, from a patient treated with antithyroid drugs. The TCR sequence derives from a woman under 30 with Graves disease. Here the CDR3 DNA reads TGTGCCACCCTAGGTGACAGGGAAACAGATACGCAGTATTTT. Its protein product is CATLGDRETDTQYF.